The 29 T cell receptor beta chains in this list originate from one sample, sequenced in a study of OX40 agonist ivuxolimab in advanced cancers. Method: immunoSEQ multiplex PCR; TCRdb's copy keeps in-frame clones and lacks some. The sample has roughly 100,000 clones, about nine tenths seen once. This material consisted of CD4+ or CD8+ T cells sorted from blood, taken in a trial of the OX40 agonist ivuxolimab. The receptor source for this set is an adult with an advanced solid tumor such as melanoma, head and neck, liver or kidney cancer.

The chain links TRBV5-6 to TRBJ1-6; weak D call: TRBD1 (5 bases). V lost 5 bases to trimming and J lost 7 bases, with 16 bases between them. The germline V gene has CDR1 SGHDT and CDR2 YYEEEE. The CDR3 has 15 residues. CDR3 residues: CASSRRGEVNSPLHF. In DNA, the CDR3 is TGTGCCAGCAGTCGAAGAGGGGAGGTAAATTCACCCCTCCACTTT.

The genes are TRBV19 and TRBJ2-7; 13 bases match TRBD2. Germline V gene lookup returns CDR1 LNHDA and CDR2 SQIVND (reference sequence). This CDR3 region has 14 residues. V dropped 5 bases and J dropped 5; count of bases not matched to a gene: 3. CDR3 in amino acids: CASSSGLAGDEQYF. The DNA for the CDR3 is TGTGCCAGTAGTTCTGGACTAGCGGGAGACGAGCAGTACTTC.

The genes are TRBV7-6 and TRBJ2-7; 9 bases are shared with TRBD1. V shed 5 bases, J shed 5 bases, and the junction held 16 bases outside the gene matches. CDR1 is SGHVS and CDR2 is FNYEAQ in the germline V gene. This CDR3 comprises 17 residues. The DNA of the CDR3 is TGTGCCAGCAGCGACTTGACAGGGGGTTCTCCTAGCGACGAGCAGTACTTC. This translates into CASSDLTGGSPSDEQYF.

The chain employs TRBV29-1 and TRBJ1-1, with 11 bases lining up with TRBD1. V gave up 6 bases and J gave up 5 bases; unmatched junction bases: 14. This CDR3 has 16 amino acids. Germline V CDR1 and CDR2: SQVTM, ANQGSEA. The CDR3 nucleotides read TGCAGCGTAAAGGGACAGGGGGTTTTGGATGGGACTGAAGCTTTCTTT. Translation gives CSVKGQGVLDGTEAFF.

This chain uses TRBV5-4 with TRBJ2-5; D call uncertain. Trimming removed 4 bases from V and 3 bases from J, with 4 bases in between. Germline V gives CDR1 SGHNT, CDR2 YYREEE (reference sequence). The CDR3 loop spans 11 amino acids. Here the CDR3 reads CASSRKETQYF. The CDR3 DNA reads TGTGCCAGCAGCAGGAAAGAGACCCAGTACTTC.

This sequence joins TRBV23-1 and TRBJ1-5; 12 nucleotides align to TRBD1. TRBV23-1 is an open reading frame, and its role is uncertain. CDR3 length: 22 residues. The trim removed 4 bases at V and 0 bases at J, leaving 19 bases unmatched. CDR3 loop: CASSRPRDRGLSSRYSNQPQHF. CDR3 in DNA: TGCGCCAGCAGTCGCCCCCGGGACAGGGGGCTTTCATCTCGTTATAGCAATCAGCCCCAGCATTTT.

The chain couples TRBV11-3 to TRBJ2-7; 11 bases are shared with TRBD1. CDR3 length: 16 amino acids. The J segment lost 2 bases and the V segment lost 6 bases, leaving 9 bases of the junction unmatched. Germline values: CDR1 SGHNT, CDR2 YENEEA. CDR3 in DNA: TGTGCCAGCAGTACGAGGACAGGGGGCCCCCCCTACGAGCAGTACTTC. This translates into CASSTRTGGPPYEQYF.

Note on this clone: The same CDR3 is also encoded by other DNA sequences in this sample. The chain has TRBV29-1 and TRBJ2-3; D remains ambiguous. The CDR3 loop spans 11 amino acids. From germline, CDR1 is SQVTM and CDR2 ANQGSEA. Trimming removed 4 bases from V and 2 bases from J, with 4 bases in between. CDR3 sequence reads: CSVGVTDTQYF. The CDR3 coding sequence is TGCAGCGTTGGAGTCACAGATACGCAGTATTTT.

The DNA for the CDR3 is TGTGCCAGCAGTGAATATGCTGCGGGCTACACCTTC. It codes for CASSEYAAGYTF. This chain uses TRBV2 with TRBJ1-2, with no clear D. The CDR3 contains 12 residues. CDR1 SNHLY and CDR2 FYNNEI come from the germline V gene. The V gene lost 2 bases and the J gene lost 8 bases, with 9 bases spanning the gap.

V gene TRBV11-3 combines with J gene TRBJ2-3, with D possibly matching TRBD1 (6 bases). V gave up 2 bases and J gave up 1 base, with 13 bases separating them. Germline loops: CDR1 SGHNT, CDR2 YENEEA. This CDR3 is 16 amino acids long. CDR3 sequence (DNA): TGTGCCAGCAGCTTACAAGGGGGTATGCGCACAGATACGCAGTATTTT. Translation gives CASSLQGGMRTDTQYF.

The V gene is TRBV27, the J gene TRBJ1-1; D might be TRBD1 (6 bases). Trimming took off 8 bases at V and 1 base at J, with 14 bases between the two ends. This CDR3 has 14 residues. Germline loops: CDR1 MNHEY, CDR2 SMNVEV (reference sequence). The CDR3 region is CASSQIRGNTEAFF. The CDR3, as DNA: TGTGCCAGCTCACAAATCAGGGGGAACACTGAAGCTTTCTTT.

The J gene is TRBJ1-2, the V gene TRBV9; D not resolved. The CDR3 is made up of 14 amino acids. Trimming took 4 bases from V and 3 from J, leaving 13 bases between them. The germline gives CDR1 SGDLS, CDR2 YYNGEE. The chain's CDR3 is CASSPVRAHYGYTF. DNA of the CDR3: TGTGCCAGCAGCCCCGTTCGGGCCCACTATGGCTACACCTTC.

The chain employs TRBV5-1 and TRBJ1-6; tentatively, D is TRBD1 (5 bases). Germline V gene sequence: CDR1 SGHRS, CDR2 YFSETQ. Trimming shortened V by 7 bases and J by 0 bases, and 8 bases separated the two germline ends. The CDR3 loop spans 14 amino acids. The chain's CDR3 is CASSGDSYNSPLHF. CDR3 coding DNA: TGCGCCAGCTCGGGGGACTCCTATAATTCACCCCTCCACTTT. The whole variable domain, filled in from reference TRBV5-1 and TRBJ1-6, reads KAGVTQTPRYLIKTRGQQVTLSCSPISGHRSVSWYQQTPGQGLQFLFEYFSETQRNKGNFPGRFSGRQFSNSRSEMNVSTLELGDSALYLCASSGDSYNSPLHFGNGTRLTVT.

This clone was counted a single time. This chain links TRBV30 with TRBJ1-5, with unresolved D. The ends were cut back, 2 bases at V and 4 bases at J, with 15 bases in the middle. CDR3 length: 15 amino acids. Germline V CDR1 and CDR2: GTSNPN, SVGIG (reference sequence). The CDR3 spells CAWSPIDQRNQPQHF. In nucleotides, the CDR3 is TGTGCCTGGAGTCCGATAGATCAGAGAAATCAGCCCCAGCATTTT.

The chain couples TRBV5-1 to TRBJ2-1, with 9 bases aligning to TRBD2. Germline CDR1 SGHRS, CDR2 YFSETQ. Trimming cost V 1 base and J 8 bases; bases outside gene matches: 7. CDR3 length equals 15 residues. CDR3 amino acids: CASSLPLAGKDEQFF. CDR3 bases: TGCGCCAGCAGCTTGCCCCTAGCGGGGAAGGATGAGCAGTTCTTC.

This chain links TRBV14 with TRBJ2-1; no definite D call. V lost 0 bases and J lost 2, with 11 bases in between. The CDR3 length is 16 residues. Per the germline V gene, CDR1 is SGHDN and CDR2 is FVKESK. In nucleotides, the CDR3 is TGTGCCAGCAGCCAAGATGATGTAGCCCCCTACAATGAGCAGTTCTTC. Translated, it gives CASSQDDVAPYNEQFF.

The CDR3 loop reads CASSPRQGSGNEQFF. CDR3 bases: TGTGCCAGCTCACCACGTCAGGGGTCCGGCAATGAGCAGTTCTTC. The chain has TRBV18 and TRBJ2-1; weak D call: TRBD1 (6 bases). Germline lookup yields CDR1 KGHSH and CDR2 LQKENI. The ends were cut back, 1 base at V and 6 bases at J, with 13 bases in the middle. The CDR3 sequence is 15 residues long.

This chain connects TRBV18 to TRBJ1-3; D is undetermined. V gave up 8 bases and J gave up 0 bases, with 8 bases separating them. Per the germline V gene, CDR1 is KGHSH and CDR2 is LQKENI. This CDR3 comprises 13 residues. CDR3 residues: CASVRASGNTIYF. The DNA of the CDR3 is TGTGCCAGCGTGAGGGCCTCTGGAAACACCATATATTTT.

This clone was picked up one time. The CDR3 here is CASSPYQDGLNTEAFF. As DNA, the CDR3 is TGTGCCAGCAGTCCATACCAGGACGGGTTGAACACTGAAGCTTTCTTT. V usage is TRBV6-6 and J usage is TRBJ1-1, with D unresolved. V lost 5 bases to trimming and J lost 0 bases, with 16 bases between them. Per the germline V gene, CDR1 is MNHNY and CDR2 is SVGAGI (reference sequence). The CDR3 is 16 residues long.

This chain joins TRBV7-2 and TRBJ1-1; weak D call: TRBD1 (5 bases). Trimming cost V 4 bases and J 0 bases, with 9 bases left between them. CDR3 length: 14 residues. In germline, CDR1 is SGHTA, CDR2 FQGNSA. The CDR3, as DNA: TGTGCCAGCAGCTCGACAGCTCTGAACACTGAAGCTTTCTTT. Its protein product is CASSSTALNTEAFF.

CDR3 sequence (DNA): TGTGCCAGCAGCTTAGCGAGGGGACTAGCGGGAGAGACCCAGTACTTC. It specifies CASSLARGLAGETQYF. J is TRBJ2-5 and V is TRBV7-8, with TRBD2 identical over 12 bases. CDR3 length: 16 amino acids. CDR1 and CDR2 (germline): SGHVS, FQNEAQ. V dropped 0 bases and J dropped 4; count of bases not matched to a gene: 3. Using reference TRBV7-8 and TRBJ2-5 for the parts outside the CDR3, the full variable domain is GAGVSQSPRYKVAKRGQDVALRCDPISGHVSLFWYQQALGQGPEFLTYFQNEAQLDKSGLPSDRFFAERPEGSVSTLKIQRTQQEDSAVYLCASSLARGLAGETQYFGPGTRLLVL.

The J gene is TRBJ1-2, the V gene TRBV4-1, with TRBD1 matching 7 bases. This CDR3 has 14 amino acids. The germline CDR1 and CDR2 sequences are MGHRA and YSYEKL. V shed 2 bases and J 4 bases; nucleotides not matched to a gene: 4. The CDR3, as DNA: TGCGCCAGCAGCCAAAGGGACAGTTTCTATGGCTACACCTTC. It encodes CASSQRDSFYGYTF.

The chain couples TRBV27 to TRBJ2-2; D possibly matches TRBD1 or TRBD2 (5 bases each). The CDR3 loop spans 18 amino acids. V lost 5 bases and J 2 bases, leaving 21 bases between the germline ends. Germline CDR1 and CDR2: MNHEY and SMNVEV (reference sequence). This chain's CDR3 is CASSPAYPGTVNTGELFF. In DNA form, the CDR3 reads TGTGCCAGCAGTCCGGCCTACCCCGGGACGGTAAACACCGGGGAGCTGTTTTTT.

The V call is TRBV27, the J call TRBJ2-2; 9 positions agree with TRBD1. Germline lookup yields CDR1 MNHEY and CDR2 SMNVEV (reference sequence). The V segment lost 5 bases and the J segment 3 bases; nucleotides outside the gene matches: 1. The CDR3 runs 14 residues. The CDR3 reads CASSRDRDTGELFF. CDR3 nucleotide sequence: TGTGCCAGCAGTCGGGACAGGGACACCGGGGAGCTGTTTTTT.

This sequence joins TRBV6-5 and TRBJ2-7; D is perhaps TRBD2 (6 bases). Per germline, CDR1 MNHEY and CDR2 SVGAGI. V dropped 6 bases and J dropped 1 base, with 10 bases sitting between them. CDR3 length: 13 amino acids. The CDR3 coding sequence is TGTGCCAGCAGGGTAGCGGCGTCCTACGAGCAGTACTTC. As protein: CASRVAASYEQYF.

The genes are TRBV15 and TRBJ2-7; D is perhaps TRBD2 (7 bases). V was trimmed by 1 base and J by 1 base, leaving 17 bases between them. Germline-derived CDR1 and CDR2 are LNHNV and YYDKDF (reference sequence). There are 17 residues in the CDR3. The DNA for the CDR3 is TGTGCCACCAGCAGAGCGGGGGGCGCATTGAAATCCTACGAGCAGTACTTC. Protein: CATSRAGGALKSYEQYF.

Written as DNA, the CDR3 is TGCGCCAGCAGCCAAGCCCTTACGGGAGGCACAGATACGCAGTATTTT. Translation: CASSQALTGGTDTQYF. The chain recombines TRBV4-3 with TRBJ2-3; D is perhaps TRBD2 (6 bases). This CDR3 region has 16 residues. In germline, CDR1 is LGHNA, CDR2 YSLEER. V was shortened by 1 base and J by 1 base, with 12 bases between the two germline ends.

The chain is built from TRBV6-5 and TRBJ1-5; TRBD1 matches at 7 bases. The ends lost 5 bases at V and 3 bases at J; junction bases unmatched: 7. This CDR3 comprises 15 residues. Germline V lookup: CDR1 MNHEY, CDR2 SVGAGI. The CDR3 region has the DNA TGTGCCAGCAGTCCCCAGACAGGGAACAATCAGCCCCAGCATTTT. Protein product: CASSPQTGNNQPQHF.

CDR3: CASSLSVGFGYTF. CDR3 nucleotide sequence: TGTGCCAGCAGTTTATCGGTAGGGTTTGGCTACACCTTC. The chain is built from TRBV27 and TRBJ1-2, with D uncertain. The germline V gene encodes CDR1 MNHEY and CDR2 SMNVEV (reference sequence). Deletions cut 0 bases from V and 7 bases from J, with 9 bases between. This CDR3 spans 13 amino acids.